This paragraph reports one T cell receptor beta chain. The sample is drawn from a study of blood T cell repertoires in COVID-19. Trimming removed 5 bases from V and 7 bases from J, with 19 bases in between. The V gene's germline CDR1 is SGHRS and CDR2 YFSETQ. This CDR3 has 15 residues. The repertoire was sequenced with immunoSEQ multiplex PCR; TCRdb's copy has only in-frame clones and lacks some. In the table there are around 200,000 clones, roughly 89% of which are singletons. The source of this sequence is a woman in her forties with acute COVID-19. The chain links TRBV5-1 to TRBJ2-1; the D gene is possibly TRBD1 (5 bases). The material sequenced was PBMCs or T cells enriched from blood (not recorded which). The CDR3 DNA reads TGCGCCAGCAGGGTTTCAGGGCCCGCTAGGAATGAGCAGTTCTTC. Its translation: CASRVSGPARNEQFF.